Following are 7 T cell receptor beta chains from one sample sequenced in a study of OX40 agonist ivuxolimab in advanced cancers. Assay used: immunoSEQ multiplex PCR; TCRdb lists only in-frame clones, some missing. The profile covers about 66,000 clones, with 87% appearing a single time and approximately 2.8% taken by the ten largest. The source material was CD4+ or CD8+ T cells sorted from blood, sampled in a trial of the OX40 agonist ivuxolimab. Every receptor here comes from an adult with an advanced solid tumor such as melanoma, head and neck, liver or kidney cancer.

The gene calls are TRBV7-6 and TRBJ2-5; D is undetermined. The V end was cut by 5 bases, the J end by 4 bases, with 8 bases between. There are 12 residues in the CDR3. The germline V gene has CDR1 SGHVS and CDR2 FNYEAQ. The CDR3 loop is CASSPSGETQYF. The CDR3 DNA is TGTGCCAGCAGCCCCTCGGGAGAGACCCAGTACTTC. Drawing the rest from reference TRBV7-6 and TRBJ2-5, the complete variable domain is GAGVSQSPRYKVTKRGQDVALRCDPISGHVSLYWYRQALGQGPEFLTYFNYEAQQDKSGLPNDRFSAERPEGSISTLTIQRTEQRDSAMYRCASSPSGETQYFGPGTRLLVL.

The chain is built from TRBV10-3 and TRBJ2-1, with 10 bases lining up with TRBD2. CDR1 is ENHRY, CDR2 SYGVKD, per germline. This CDR3 spans 15 amino acids. V lost 3 bases, J lost 5 bases, and 4 bases stayed unmatched. The CDR3 spells CAISDWTSGHNEQFF. The CDR3 DNA reads as TGTGCCATCAGTGATTGGACTAGCGGCCACAATGAGCAGTTCTTC.

The V gene is TRBV5-1, the J gene TRBJ2-5; the match to TRBD1 covers 11 bases. The CDR3 is 16 residues long. Trimming removed 4 bases from V and 7 bases from J; junction bases left unmatched: 12. Per germline, CDR1 SGHRS and CDR2 YFSETQ. In nucleotides, the CDR3 is TGCGCCAGCAGCAAAGCGGGACAGGGGGACCTCGGGACCCAGTACTTC. The encoded protein is CASSKAGQGDLGTQYF. Supplemented by reference TRBV5-1 and TRBJ2-5, the full variable domain reads KAGVTQTPRYLIKTRGQQVTLSCSPISGHRSVSWYQQTPGQGLQFLFEYFSETQRNKGNFPGRFSGRQFSNSRSEMNVSTLELGDSALYLCASSKAGQGDLGTQYFGPGTRLLVL.

To note about this clone: At one end the junction does not follow the germline gene, possibly because of a read error. The chain has TRBV7-7 and TRBJ2-3; D is unresolved. Germline CDR1 is SSHAT and CDR2 is FNYEAQ (reference sequence). The CDR3 runs 14 residues. This CDR3 reads CASSEALDTDTQYF. DNA of the CDR3: TGTGCTAGCAGCGAGGCGCTTGACACAGATACGCAGTATTTT.

A single count supports this clone. The chain employs TRBV6-1 and TRBJ2-7; D not certain. From germline, CDR1 is MNHNS and CDR2 SASEGT. Trimming left V 3 bases short and J 5 bases short, with 17 bases between. The CDR3 extends over 15 amino acids. CDR3 sequence: CASSEELYTWDEQYF. As DNA, the CDR3 is TGTGCCAGCAGTGAGGAGTTATACACGTGGGACGAGCAGTACTTC.

V is TRBV7-3 and J is TRBJ2-2, with unresolved D. In germline, CDR1 is SGHTA, CDR2 FQGTGA. Deletions cut 3 bases from V and 1 base from J, with 3 bases between. This CDR3 contains 13 residues. The CDR3 region has the DNA TGTGCCAGCAGCTTGGGGAACACCGGGGAGCTGTTTTTT. Amino acids: CASSLGNTGELFF. Full variable domain (rest looked up from reference TRBV7-3 and TRBJ2-2): GAGVSQTPSNKVTEKGKYVELRCDPISGHTALYWYRQSLGQGPEFLIYFQGTGAADDSGLPNDRFFAVRPEGSVSTLKIQRTERGDSAVYLCASSLGNTGELFFGEGSRLTVL.

This clone occurred once. The chain employs TRBV28 and TRBJ2-1; D is uncertain. CDR3 length: 11 amino acids. V gave up 5 bases and J gave up 2 bases, with 1 base separating them. The V gene's germline CDR1 is MDHEN and CDR2 SYDVKM. CDR3 in DNA: TGTGCCAGCAGTACCTACAATGAGCAGTTCTTC. Protein sequence: CASSTYNEQFF.